This T cell receptor (beta chain) is from a study of early T cells in non-severe SARS-CoV-2 infection. Looked up from germline, CDR1 is SQVTM and CDR2 is ANQGSEA. V was pared by 7 bases and J by 2 bases, with 13 bases between. The CDR3 is 13 amino acids. TCRdb called the 5' RACE reads again in MiXCR, with one record for every CDR3 protein. Of about 60,000 distinct CDR3 sequences in the sample, 9.5% to 15% were seen once. The chain carries TRBV29-1 and TRBJ2-3; D uncertain. The receptor's source is an adult who was a healthcare worker with PCR-confirmed SARS-CoV-2 infection or an uninfected control (not recorded which). The sequenced sample was whole blood. CDR3 coding DNA: TGCAGCGCCCTCCACCGACTCACAGATACGCAGTATTTT. Protein: CSALHRLTDTQYF.